Shown below are 15 T cell receptor beta chains from a single sample sequenced in a study of blood T cell repertoires in COVID-19. The method was immunoSEQ multiplex PCR; TCRdb's version includes in-frame clones alone and lacks a portion of them. Of 70,000 to 95,000 clones listed, about 82% are singletons. The specimen was peripheral blood. The receptors derive from a human donor in a cohort sampled during active COVID-19.

The chain uses TRBV15 and TRBJ2-7; D perhaps matches TRBD2 (5 bases). The CDR3 is made up of 13 amino acids. In germline, CDR1 is LNHNV, CDR2 YYDKDF (reference sequence). The ends were cut back, 4 bases at V and 7 bases at J, with 14 bases in the middle. DNA for the CDR3: TGTGCCACCAGCACCTGGACGGAGGCGGAGCAGTACTTC. It yields the protein CATSTWTEAEQYF.

The table lists this clone with a count of one. The gene calls are TRBV19 and TRBJ2-7, with 9 bases that match TRBD1. Germline V CDR1 and CDR2: LNHDA, SQIVND (reference sequence). J was trimmed by 5 bases and V by 6 bases; bases with no gene match: 8. The CDR3 has 14 amino acids. CDR3 protein: CASSRDRVSDEQYF. In DNA, the CDR3 is TGTGCCAGTAGCCGGGACAGGGTTTCCGACGAGCAGTACTTC.

This clone was recorded a few times. The genes are TRBV7-2 and TRBJ2-1; a possible D gene is TRBD2 (6 bases). Trimming removed 6 bases from V and 0 bases from J, with 12 bases in between. Germline CDR1 SGHTA, CDR2 FQGNSA. This CDR3 region has 15 residues. CDR3 loop: CASSPRGGSYNEQFF. DNA of the CDR3: TGTGCCAGCAGTCCGCGGGGAGGCTCCTACAATGAGCAGTTCTTC.

The CDR3 here is CASSQSSIWGEKLFF. Written as DNA, the CDR3 is TGTGCCAGCAGCCAATCGAGCATCTGGGGCGAAAAACTGTTTTTT. The V gene is TRBV16, the J gene TRBJ1-4, with D possibly matching TRBD1 (5 bases). CDR1 and CDR2 from the germline V gene are KGHSY and FQNENV. The CDR3 has 15 amino acids. V shed 0 bases and J shed 8 bases, with 13 bases lying between them.

The rearrangement links TRBV6-4 to TRBJ2-1; 7 nucleotides agree with TRBD1. V gave up 5 bases and J gave up 7 bases; unmatched junction bases: 2. Germline V gene lookup returns CDR1 MRHNA and CDR2 SNTAGT. The CDR3 runs 12 residues. CDR3 bases: TGTGCCAGCAGTACACAGGGGAATGAGCAGTTCTTC. It codes for CASSTQGNEQFF.

The chain is built from TRBV7-2 and TRBJ2-1; D remains unclear. Germline CDR1 is SGHTA and CDR2 is FQGNSA. The CDR3 is 13 residues long. The V and J ends lost 5 bases and 2 bases respectively, with 7 bases between them. The CDR3 DNA reads TGTGCCAGCAGCCAGTTTCCCTACAATGAGCAGTTCTTC. Residues: CASSQFPYNEQFF.

The chain uses TRBV6-5 and TRBJ2-7; TRBD2 aligns across 8 bases. This CDR3 comprises 14 residues. The germline V gene encodes CDR1 MNHEY and CDR2 SVGAGI. V lost 9 bases, J lost 2 bases, and 9 bases stayed unmatched. The chain's CDR3 is CASRLARGAYEQYF. The CDR3 nucleotides read TGTGCCAGTCGACTAGCGAGAGGCGCCTACGAGCAGTACTTC.

This chain joins TRBV12-3 or TRBV12-4 and TRBJ2-1; D is uncertain. Trimming pared 2 bases from V and 12 bases from J, leaving 8 bases between. The CDR3 runs to 11 residues. The CDR3 DNA reads as TGTGCCAGCAGTTTAACTTTTAGGCAGTTCTTC. The encoded protein is CASSLTFRQFF.

This rearrangement joins TRBV7-2 to TRBJ1-2; D remains ambiguous. Per the germline V gene, CDR1 is SGHTA and CDR2 is FQGNSA. V shed 0 bases and J shed 1 base, with 6 bases lying between them. This CDR3 contains 14 residues. The CDR3 DNA sequence: TGTGCCAGCAGCTTAGCACCGGGTAACTATGGCTACACCTTC. Protein: CASSLAPGNYGYTF.

This chain uses TRBV20-1 with TRBJ1-1; tentatively, D is TRBD1 (5 bases). The germline V and J ends were trimmed by 3 bases and 1 base, with 6 bases remaining between them. The germline V gene encodes CDR1 DFQATT and CDR2 SNEGSKA (reference sequence). The length of the CDR3 is 12 residues. This chain's CDR3 is CSASRGNTEAFF. CDR3 bases: TGCAGTGCTAGTAGGGGGAACACTGAAGCTTTCTTT.

The chain carries TRBV2 and TRBJ2-2, with 8 bases matching TRBD1. Germline V CDR1 and CDR2: SNHLY, FYNNEI. V shed 4 bases and J 1 base; nucleotides not matched to a gene: 5. The CDR3 spans 16 residues. The CDR3 coding sequence is TGTGCCAGCAGTGGGGGGACAGGCCAGAACACCGGGGAGCTGTTTTTT. It yields the protein CASSGGTGQNTGELFF.

The chain employs TRBV28 and TRBJ2-7, with TRBD1 as a possible D gene (6 bases). The CDR3 contains 13 residues. V lost 11 bases, J lost 4 bases, and 18 bases lay in between. Looked up from germline, CDR1 is MDHEN and CDR2 is SYDVKM. The CDR3 is CAWGRQGIYEQYF. The CDR3 DNA reads as TGTGCCTGGGGGCGTCAGGGGATATACGAGCAGTACTTC.

In its sample, this clone was seen once. The genes are TRBV3-1 (or the pseudogene TRBV3-2) and TRBJ1-2, with no clear D. CDR1 LGHDT and CDR2 YNNKEL come from the germline V gene (reference sequence). The CDR3 has 15 residues. The ends were cut back, 0 bases at V and 4 bases at J, with 12 bases in the middle. The CDR3 sequence: CASSQELLSGYGYTF. The CDR3 DNA sequence: TGTGCCAGCAGCCAAGAACTGCTTTCGGGCTATGGCTACACCTTC.

The chain employs TRBV9 and TRBJ1-1; D is undetermined. The V end lost 0 bases, the J end lost 4 bases, and 13 bases lay between the germline ends. Germline CDR1 SGDLS, CDR2 YYNGEE. CDR3 length equals 15 residues. Here the CDR3 DNA reads TGTGCCAGCAGCGTAGCTACGGGGAAACCCACTGAAGCTTTCTTT. Protein: CASSVATGKPTEAFF.

The rearrangement joins TRBV24-1 to TRBJ2-1, with D possibly being TRBD1 (6 bases). This CDR3 has 17 amino acids. The V end lost 3 bases, the J end lost 2 bases, and 16 bases lay between the germline ends. Per germline, CDR1 KGHDR and CDR2 SFDVKD. The CDR3 region has the DNA TGTGCCACCAGTGATCCTACAGGGAACCAGGCCTACAATGAGCAGTTCTTC. It encodes CATSDPTGNQAYNEQFF.